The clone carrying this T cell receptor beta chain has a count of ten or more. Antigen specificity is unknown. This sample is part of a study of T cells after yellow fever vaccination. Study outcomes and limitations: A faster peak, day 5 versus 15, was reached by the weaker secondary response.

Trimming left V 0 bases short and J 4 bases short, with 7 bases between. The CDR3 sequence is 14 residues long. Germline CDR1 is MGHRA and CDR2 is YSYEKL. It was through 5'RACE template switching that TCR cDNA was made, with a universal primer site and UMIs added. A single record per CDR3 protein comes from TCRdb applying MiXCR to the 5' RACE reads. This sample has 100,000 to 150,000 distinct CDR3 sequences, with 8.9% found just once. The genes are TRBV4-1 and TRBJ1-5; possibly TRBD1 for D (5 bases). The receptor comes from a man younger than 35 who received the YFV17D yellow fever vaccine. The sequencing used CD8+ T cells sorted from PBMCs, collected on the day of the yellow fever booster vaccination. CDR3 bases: TGCGCCAGCAGCCAAGATGGGGGAAATCAGCCCCAGCATTTT. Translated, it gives CASSQDGGNQPQHF.